This T cell receptor (beta chain) was sequenced in a study of blood T cell repertoires in COVID-19. About the research overall: COVID-19 samples from acute and convalescent phases originated in the United States, Italy and Spain. T cells, B-cell-depleted T cells, or PBMCs supplied cDNA or gDNA.

Per the authors' pipeline: Nucleated cell counts were estimated from reference gene primer amplification. Data came from immunoSEQ multiplex PCR; TCRdb stores just in-frame clones and leaves some out. That table furnishes V, J and clone size, whereas the DNA furnished D and trimming. The sample records around 200,000 clones, 80% being singletons. Germline loops: CDR1 LNHDA, CDR2 SQIVND (reference sequence). The germline V and J ends were trimmed by 1 base and 1 base, with 10 bases remaining between them. The CDR3 runs to 15 residues. The chain uses TRBV19 and TRBJ1-1; D is perhaps TRBD1 (5 bases). The sequenced sample was peripheral blood. This TCR was sampled from a woman in her seventies with acute or convalescent COVID-19. The CDR3 here is CASSIVGDRNTEAFF. As DNA, the CDR3 is TGTGCCAGTAGTATAGTCGGAGACAGGAACACTGAAGCTTTCTTT.